These T cell receptor beta chains were read from a single sample in a study of blood T cell repertoires in COVID-19. Using immunoSEQ multiplex PCR, the repertoire was profiled, and TCRdb retains in-frame clones only, with some absent. The table has a few hundred thousand clones, about 80% seen once. The material sequenced was PBMCs or T cells enriched from blood (not recorded which). The receptors derive from a man between 40 and 49 years old who had recovered from COVID-19. Each CDR3 is given with its conserved first and last residue. Fields, in order: J gene, D gene, V gene, clone size, CDR3 length, CDR3 DNA, CDR3 protein. A D gene is named only where the DNA matches it firmly. For some rows the clone size is stated as once, few or many, or as a class when expanded; others skip it.

>TRBJ2-5|TRBD2|TRBV30|-|15
TGTGCCTGGAGTGCGGGACTAGCGGGGACAGAGACCCAGTACTTC
CAWSAGLAGTETQYF
>TRBJ2-7|TRBD2|TRBV19|few|15
TGTGCCAGTAGTATAAAGCGGGGAAACTCCTACGAGCAGTACTTC
CASSIKRGNSYEQYF
>TRBJ2-1|-|TRBV2|-|14
TGTGCCAGCAGTGAATGGAGTAGCGGCGACGAGCAGTTCTTC
CASSEWSSGDEQFF
>TRBJ2-1|-|TRBV5-4|-|14
TGTGCCAGCAGCTTGGGTAGTCTTTACAATGAGCAGTTCTTC
CASSLGSLYNEQFF
>TRBJ2-1|TRBD2|TRBV7-6|-|16
TGTGCCAGCAGCTTGTCGCCTAGCGGGCATTACAATGAGCAGTTCTTC
CASSLSPSGHYNEQFF
>TRBJ1-5|TRBD1|TRBV28|many|15
TGTGCCAGCAGTTTATTGGGACAGGGAGATCAGCCCCAGCATTTT
CASSLLGQGDQPQHF
>TRBJ2-6|-|TRBV7-9|-|15
TGTGCCAGCAGCCCCAGGGGCTCTGGGGCCAACGTCCTGACTTTC
CASSPRGSGANVLTF
>TRBJ2-7|TRBD1|TRBV5-5|-|15
TGTGCCAGCAGCTCCGTCGGACAGGGGGCCTACGAGCAGTACTTC
CASSSVGQGAYEQYF
>TRBJ1-2|TRBD1|TRBV28|once|14
TGTGCCAGCAGGGTAGGGACAGGGGGCTCGGACTACACCTTC
CASRVGTGGSDYTF
>TRBJ2-1|-|TRBV29-1|-|12
TGCGCCATGGACTCGTTCTACAATGAGCAGTTCTTC
CAMDSFYNEQFF
>TRBJ1-1|TRBD1|TRBV6-1|-|17
TGTGCCAGCAGTGAAAGGGGGCAGGGGGCTTTGAACACTGAAGCTTTCTTT
CASSERGQGALNTEAFF
>TRBJ2-5|-|TRBV5-1|-|14
TGCGCCAGCAGCTTGGCTTCGAGCCGAGAGACCCAGTACTTC
CASSLASSRETQYF
>TRBJ2-2|TRBD1|TRBV3-1/TRBV3-2|few|15
TGTGCCAGCACCCAAGGGGACAGGGGTACCGGGGAGCTGTTTTTT
CASTQGDRGTGELFF
>TRBJ2-7|-|TRBV27|-|15
TGTGCCAGCAGTTTATTCGCAGGGGACCCCTACGAGCAGTACTTC
CASSLFAGDPYEQYF
>TRBJ2-1|-|TRBV28|-|15
TGTGCCAGCAGGGAGAGGTCCGTGAGGGCCAATGAGCAGTTCTTC
CASRERSVRANEQFF
>TRBJ2-1|-|TRBV19|once|13
TGTGCCAGTAGTACCACGACAAGGAATGAGCAGTTCTTC
CASSTTTRNEQFF
>TRBJ1-2|-|TRBV19|-|12
TGTGCCAGTAGTCGAGGGGGCTATGGCTACACCTTC
CASSRGGYGYTF
>TRBJ2-2|TRBD2|TRBV19|-|17
TGTGCCAGTAGTATACTAGCGGGACCAATATTCGGCGGGGAGCTGTTTTTT
CASSILAGPIFGGELFF
>TRBJ2-3|TRBD2|TRBV5-1|-|16
TGCGCCAGCAGCTTGGGACTAGCGGGGCGGACAGATACGCAGTATTTT
CASSLGLAGRTDTQYF
>TRBJ1-1|-|TRBV9|-|15
TGTGCCAGCAGCCAAGTCGGGGCGAGGGACTCTGAAGCTTTCTTT
CASSQVGARDSEAFF
>TRBJ2-1|-|TRBV18|-|17
TGTGCCAGCTCACCTCAATCGGGTCTTTCGTCCTACAATGAGCAGTTCTTC
CASSPQSGLSSYNEQFF
>TRBJ2-1|TRBD1|TRBV7-2|-|15
TGTGCCAGCAGCTTAGCCCGAGGGACAGGGGGTTACGAGTTCTTC
CASSLARGTGGYEFF
>TRBJ2-5|TRBD2|TRBV6-5|-|15
TGTGCCAGCAGCCCCTGGGGGAGGGTTCAAGAGACCCAGTACTTC
CASSPWGRVQETQYF
>TRBJ2-6|TRBD2|TRBV5-5|-|16
TGTGCCAGCAGGTTTAGCGGGAGCTCTGGGGCCAACGTCCTGACTTTC
CASRFSGSSGANVLTF
>TRBJ2-5|TRBD1|TRBV6-2/TRBV6-3|-|15
TGTGCCAGCAGTTACTCGGGACAGGGCGGGCAGACCCAGTACTTC
CASSYSGQGGQTQYF
>TRBJ2-7|TRBD2|TRBV7-2|-|15
TGTGCCAGCAGCTTAGGAGTTAGCGGGTACTACGAGCAGTACTTC
CASSLGVSGYYEQYF
>TRBJ2-1|TRBD2|TRBV2|-|15
TGTGCCAGCAGTGAAGCGCTCGGGGGGGTAGGAGAGCAGTTCTTC
CASSEALGGVGEQFF
>TRBJ2-1|-|TRBV11-3|-|12
TGTGCCAGCAGCTTAGCGTCGGGTGAGCAGTTCTTC
CASSLASGEQFF
>TRBJ2-7|-|TRBV7-2|few|12
TGTGCCAGCAGTCGCAAAGGGGTCGAGCAGTACTTC
CASSRKGVEQYF